This note documents a single TCR beta chain sequence. The data were taken from a study of CD8+ T cells in alopecia areata. Turning to the study itself: Treatment of the treated patients consisted of oral tofacitinib, 5 to 10 mg twice daily.

It was cDNA, reverse transcribed from extracted RNA, that served as the sequencing template. Profiled with immunoSEQ multiplex PCR; TCRdb holds only in-frame clones, not every one. The sample shows just over 150,000 clones, approximately 65% of them seen only once. Per germline, CDR1 SGDLS and CDR2 YYNGEE. This CDR3 has 13 residues. After removal of 3 bases from V and 4 bases from J, the junction contained 1 base not matched to a gene. As to treatment: oral pan-JAK inhibitor, 5-10 mg twice daily. From alopecia areata patients, lesional scalp punch biopsies and peripheral blood were collected. The sequence came from a human donor with alopecia areata. This specimen consisted of CD4+ T cells sorted from blood, obtained at week 4, from a patient treated with tofacitinib. J is TRBJ2-5 and V is TRBV9; 9 nucleotides line up with TRBD1. CDR3 DNA: TGTGCCAGCAGCGAGGACAGGGGAGAGACCCAGTACTTC. Amino acid sequence: CASSEDRGETQYF.